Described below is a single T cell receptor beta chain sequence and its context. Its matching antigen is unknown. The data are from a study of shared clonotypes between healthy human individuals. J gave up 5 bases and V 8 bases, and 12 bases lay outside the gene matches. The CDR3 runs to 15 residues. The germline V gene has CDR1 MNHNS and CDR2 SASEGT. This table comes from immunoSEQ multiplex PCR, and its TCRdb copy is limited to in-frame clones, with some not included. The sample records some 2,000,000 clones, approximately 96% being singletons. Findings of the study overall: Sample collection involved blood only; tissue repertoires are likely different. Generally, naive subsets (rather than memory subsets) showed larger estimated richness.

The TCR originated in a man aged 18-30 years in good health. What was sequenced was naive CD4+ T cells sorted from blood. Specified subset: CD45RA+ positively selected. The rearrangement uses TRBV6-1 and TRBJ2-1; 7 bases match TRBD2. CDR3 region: CASALLAFPNNEQFF. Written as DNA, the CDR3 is TGTGCCAGCGCCCTACTAGCGTTCCCCAACAATGAGCAGTTCTTC.